The next 32 T cell receptor beta chains were all read from a single sample in a study of early T cells in non-severe SARS-CoV-2 infection. MiXCR, run by TCRdb on the 5' RACE reads, gives a single entry per CDR3 protein. Of some 50,000 distinct CDR3 sequences listed, more than 4.5% were seen once; the top ten hold around 5%. The source was whole blood, collected at baseline. The source of these receptors is an adult who was a healthcare worker with PCR-confirmed SARS-CoV-2 infection or an uninfected control (not recorded which).

This clonotype has ten or more counts. V and J are TRBV30 and TRBJ1-5; weak D call: TRBD1 (6 bases). Trimming took 2 bases from V and 7 from J, leaving 9 bases between them. The germline gives CDR1 GTSNPN, CDR2 SVGIG (reference sequence). The CDR3 has 12 residues. The CDR3 spells CAWSSGAQPQHF. The CDR3 DNA reads TGTGCCTGGAGTTCGGGGGCCCAGCCCCAGCATTTT.

This clonotype was counted a few times. J is TRBJ2-2 and V is TRBV5-4; unclear D gene. V gave up 0 bases and J gave up 5 bases, with 11 bases separating them. The CDR3 extends over 15 amino acids. Germline V lookup: CDR1 SGHNT, CDR2 YYREEE (reference sequence). This chain's CDR3 is CASSLAARATGELFF. The CDR3 DNA is TGTGCCAGCAGCTTGGCGGCTAGAGCTACCGGGGAGCTGTTTTTT. The full variable domain, its missing parts supplied by reference TRBV5-4 and TRBJ2-2, is ETGVTQSPTHLIKTRGQQVTLRCSSQSGHNTVSWYQQALGQGPQFIFQYYREEENGRGNFPPRFSGLQFPNYSSELNVNALELDDSALYLCASSLAARATGELFFGEGSRLTVL.

This clonotype was detected a few times. This chain connects TRBV27 to TRBJ2-5; 8 nucleotides line up with TRBD2. V was clipped by 4 bases and J by 5 bases; unmatched bases: 6. Germline V lookup: CDR1 MNHEY, CDR2 SMNVEV (reference sequence). The CDR3 runs 14 residues. CDR3 in DNA: TGTGCCAGCAGTTCCCTAGCGGGTAGGGAGACCCAGTACTTC. Encoded protein: CASSSLAGRETQYF.

This clonotype was recorded at least ten times. This chain connects TRBV5-1 to TRBJ2-1; a weak D match, TRBD2 (6 bases). Germline V CDR1 and CDR2: SGHRS, YFSETQ. V shed 9 bases and J shed 7 bases, with 17 bases lying between them. The CDR3 is 13 residues long. CDR3 in amino acids: CATAWGGGNEQFF. DNA of the CDR3: TGCGCCACCGCGTGGGGCGGAGGGAATGAGCAGTTCTTC.

This clonotype appeared many times. V is TRBV20-1 and J is TRBJ2-5, with a tentative D call TRBD2 (5 bases). From germline, CDR1 is DFQATT and CDR2 SNEGSKA (reference sequence). The CDR3 loop spans 12 amino acids. Trimming stripped 7 bases from V and 2 bases from J, with 11 bases between. The CDR3 DNA reads TGCAGTGAGGGCCGGGGTCAAGAGACCCAGTACTTC. Its protein is CSEGRGQETQYF.

This clonotype was counted at least ten times. This chain links TRBV7-3 with TRBJ2-3; possibly TRBD1 for D (5 bases). Trimming left V 1 base short and J 4 bases short, with 6 bases between. This CDR3 comprises 13 residues. CDR1 is SGHTA, CDR2 FQGTGA, per germline. The CDR3 is CASSLSRADTQYF. The CDR3, as DNA: TGTGCCAGCAGCTTAAGCAGGGCAGATACGCAGTATTTT.

The chain has TRBV12-3 or TRBV12-4 and TRBJ2-5; TRBD1 matches 7 bases. The CDR3 loop spans 13 amino acids. Trimming cost V 6 bases and J 5 bases; bases outside gene matches: 6. DNA of the CDR3: TGTGCCAGCAGCCCTGCACAGGGGGAGACCCAGTACTTC. Translation gives CASSPAQGETQYF.

The sample holds many counts of this clonotype. The CDR3 spells CASSQDRVGQPQHF. DNA of the CDR3: TGTGCCAGCAGCCAAGACAGAGTGGGACAGCCCCAGCATTTT. The V call is TRBV3-1, the J call TRBJ1-5; D ambiguous. Between the trimmed V and J ends, which lost 0 bases and 7 bases, there was a span of 10 bases. Germline values: CDR1 LGHDT, CDR2 YNNKEL (reference sequence). This CDR3 is 14 amino acids long.

This clonotype was counted many times. The gene calls are TRBV3-1 and TRBJ1-2; tentative D call: TRBD1 (5 bases). Germline loops: CDR1 LGHDT, CDR2 YNNKEL (reference sequence). V lost 4 bases and J lost 0, with 9 bases in between. The CDR3 is made up of 14 amino acids. This chain's CDR3 is CASSLTASNYGYTF. The CDR3 DNA reads as TGTGCCAGCAGCCTGACAGCGTCTAACTATGGCTACACCTTC.

V gene TRBV20-1 combines with J gene TRBJ1-6; a possible D gene is TRBD1 (6 bases). From germline, CDR1 is DFQATT and CDR2 SNEGSKA (reference sequence). V was trimmed by 6 bases and J by 4 bases, leaving 10 bases between them. CDR3 length: 13 amino acids. As DNA, the CDR3 is TGCAGTGCAGGGGGGGGTTATAATTCACCCCTCCACTTT. This sequence encodes CSAGGGYNSPLHF.

This clonotype was observed many times. The chain uses TRBV28 and TRBJ2-3; D is possibly TRBD1 (5 bases). Trimming pared 6 bases from V and 3 bases from J, leaving 22 bases between. In germline, CDR1 is MDHEN, CDR2 SYDVKM. The length of the CDR3 is 17 residues. In DNA, the CDR3 is TGTGCCAGCAGCACCCCAGACAGCACTAAGGTTACAGATACGCAGTATTTT. Its protein is CASSTPDSTKVTDTQYF.

This clonotype has just a few counts. V usage is TRBV11-2 and J usage is TRBJ2-5; 9 nucleotides agree with TRBD2. The CDR3 spans 16 residues. V lost 4 bases and J lost 1; bases outside the gene matches: 7. Germline loops: CDR1 SGHAT, CDR2 FQNNGV. The CDR3: CASSSWSGRRQETQYF. The CDR3 DNA is TGTGCCAGCAGCTCCTGGAGCGGGAGGCGCCAAGAGACCCAGTACTTC.

In this sample, this clonotype turned up many times. The genes are TRBV20-1 and TRBJ2-3; unclear D gene. Looked up from germline, CDR1 is DFQATT and CDR2 is SNEGSKA (reference sequence). The CDR3 consists of 11 residues. Trimming cost V 5 bases and J 1 base, with 4 bases left between them. The CDR3 spells CSAPRTDTQYF. CDR3 nucleotides: TGCAGTGCTCCACGCACAGATACGCAGTATTTT.

This clonotype was detected ten times or more. The gene calls are TRBV30 and TRBJ2-5; TRBD2 agrees at 7 bases. J was trimmed by 4 bases and V by 0 bases; bases with no gene match: 2. Germline-derived CDR1 and CDR2 are GTSNPN and SVGIG (reference sequence). The length of the CDR3 is 13 residues. Written as DNA, the CDR3 is TGTGCCTGGAGTGTCTCGGGGGGAGAGACCCAGTACTTC. Translating it yields CAWSVSGGETQYF.

Concerning this clonotype itself: The conserved closing phenylalanine or tryptophan is absent in this CDR3, likely reflecting a read error. The V and J genes are TRBV5-1 and TRBJ2-3; TRBD1 agrees at 8 bases. Germline CDR1 reads SGHRS; CDR2 reads YFSETQ. With 5 bases clipped from V and 4 bases from J, the junction kept 6 bases outside the gene matches. The CDR3 contains 14 residues. CDR3 sequence reads: CASRMQGAADTQYL. CDR3 coding DNA: TGCGCCAGCAGAATGCAGGGGGCTGCAGATACGCAGTATTTG.

This clonotype was seen more than once but under ten times. The chain combines TRBV28 with TRBJ1-1, with D hard to call. The V and J ends lost 7 bases and 9 bases respectively, with 18 bases between them. The V gene's germline CDR1 is MDHEN and CDR2 SYDVKM. The CDR3 extends over 13 amino acids. For the CDR3, the DNA is TGTGCCAGCACCCCAAATGTCTACCCGAAAGCTTTCTTT. Translating gives CASTPNVYPKAFF.

This clonotype occurred many times. The rearrangement uses TRBV10-2 and TRBJ1-6; D uncertain. The CDR3 has 14 amino acids. V was trimmed by 8 bases and J by 10 bases, leaving 18 bases between them. Germline V gene lookup returns CDR1 WSHSY and CDR2 SAAADI. The CDR3 loop reads CASHGSRSSSPLHF. The CDR3 region has the DNA TGCGCCAGCCACGGTTCGCGGTCGTCGTCACCCCTCCACTTT.

CDR3 protein: CASSILTERTDTQYF. CDR3 nucleotides: TGTGCCAGTAGTATATTGACAGAGCGCACAGATACGCAGTATTTT. The rearrangement links TRBV19 to TRBJ2-3, with a possible D match to TRBD1 (5 bases). Deletions cut 2 bases from V and 1 base from J, with 10 bases between. The CDR3 has 15 amino acids. CDR1 is LNHDA, CDR2 SQIVND, per germline (reference sequence).

This clonotype has at least ten counts. The V call is TRBV18, the J call TRBJ2-7; 9 nucleotides align to TRBD1. Germline V lookup: CDR1 KGHSH, CDR2 LQKENI. This CDR3 is built from 15 residues. V was clipped by 3 bases and J by 4 bases; unmatched bases: 7. The CDR3 region is CASSPRTGEGYEQYF. The CDR3 region has the DNA TGTGCCAGCTCACCTCGGACAGGGGAGGGTTACGAGCAGTACTTC.

The table lists this clonotype with a few counts. J is TRBJ2-1 and V is TRBV2; possible D gene TRBD1, 5 bases. This CDR3 region has 14 residues. V was pared by 5 bases and J by 7 bases, with 15 bases between. The germline CDR1 and CDR2 sequences are SNHLY and FYNNEI. The CDR3 region is CASSIAGSANEQFF. CDR3 DNA sequence: TGTGCCAGCAGTATTGCAGGGTCGGCGAATGAGCAGTTCTTC.

This clonotype was found many times. This chain connects TRBV4-2 to TRBJ2-3; the match to TRBD2 covers 13 bases. CDR1 is LGHNA, CDR2 YNFKEQ, per germline. The CDR3 spans 16 residues. V shed 3 bases and J 10 bases; nucleotides not matched to a gene: 10. In DNA, the CDR3 is TGTGCCAGCAGCCAGGCTGGACTAGCGGGAGTGAGCGCGCAGTATTTT. Translating gives CASSQAGLAGVSAQYF.

In its sample, this clonotype was seen many times. The chain employs TRBV4-2 and TRBJ2-3, with D tentatively TRBD2 (5 bases). The CDR3 runs 17 residues. Germline CDR1 and CDR2: LGHNA and YNFKEQ. V lost 4 bases to trimming and J lost 4 bases, with 21 bases between them. The chain's CDR3 is CASSRVSKRVEADTQYF. CDR3 sequence (DNA): TGTGCCAGCAGCCGGGTCTCTAAGAGGGTGGAGGCAGATACGCAGTATTTT.

This clonotype was observed a few times. J is TRBJ1-2 and V is TRBV5-1; TRBD1 is a possible D gene (6 bases). The V end was cut by 1 base, the J end by 4 bases, with 11 bases between. In germline, CDR1 is SGHRS, CDR2 YFSETQ. This CDR3 comprises 14 residues. DNA for the CDR3: TGCGCCAGCAGCTTGAACAGGGCTCTCTATGGCTACACCTTC. This translates into CASSLNRALYGYTF.

There are many counts of this clonotype. The chain couples TRBV20-1 to TRBJ1-1; D is undetermined. Per germline, CDR1 DFQATT and CDR2 SNEGSKA (reference sequence). CDR3 length: 13 residues. The V and J ends lost 3 bases and 0 bases respectively, with 8 bases between them. CDR3 nucleotide sequence: TGCAGTGCTAGCTGGGAAATGAACACTGAAGCTTTCTTT. It yields the protein CSASWEMNTEAFF.

This clonotype was counted between two and nine times. This chain connects TRBV7-9 to TRBJ2-1, with D possibly matching TRBD2 (6 bases). The CDR3 covers 15 residues. Germline V gives CDR1 SEHNR, CDR2 FQNEAQ (reference sequence). Trimming took 4 bases from V and 6 from J, leaving 16 bases between them. CDR3 residues: CASSSGGGAGNEQFF. The DNA for the CDR3 is TGTGCCAGCAGCTCCGGAGGAGGGGCCGGCAATGAGCAGTTCTTC.

Only a few counts were recorded for this clonotype. CDR3 sequence: CAISRETGGGQPQHF. CDR3 DNA sequence: TGTGCCATCAGTCGGGAGACAGGGGGCGGGCAGCCCCAGCATTTT. The gene calls are TRBV10-3 and TRBJ1-5; 10 bases fit TRBD1. V trimming: 5 bases; J trimming: 7 bases; junction bases outside the gene matches: 8. The CDR3 extends over 15 amino acids. Germline assignment: CDR1 ENHRY and CDR2 SYGVKD.

This clonotype was detected ten times or more. The chain uses TRBV25-1 and TRBJ2-5; possibly TRBD1 for D (5 bases). The CDR3 covers 17 residues. Trimming pared 2 bases from V and 2 bases from J, leaving 18 bases between. Germline CDR1 and CDR2: MGHDK and SYGVNS. The chain's CDR3 is CASSEPSRLREQETQYF. CDR3 DNA sequence: TGTGCCAGCAGTGAACCCTCAAGGCTCAGGGAACAAGAGACCCAGTACTTC.

This clonotype came up a few times. The J gene is TRBJ2-1, the V gene TRBV7-9, with TRBD2 matching 11 bases. The V segment lost 5 bases and the J segment 7 bases; nucleotides outside the gene matches: 4. The CDR3 runs to 14 residues. Germline V gives CDR1 SEHNR, CDR2 FQNEAQ (reference sequence). The DNA of the CDR3 is TGTGCCAGCAGCCCGGGACTAGCGGCTAATGAGCAGTTCTTC. This encodes CASSPGLAANEQFF. The full variable domain, in which reference TRBV7-9 and TRBJ2-1 provide the parts outside the CDR3, is DTGVSQNPRHKITKRGQNVTFRCDPISEHNRLYWYRQTLGQGPEFLTYFQNEAQLEKSRLLSDRFSAERPKGSFSTLEIQRTEQGDSAMYLCASSPGLAANEQFFGPGTRLTVL.

This clonotype was detected ten times or more. The chain employs TRBV27 and TRBJ2-7, with unresolved D. This CDR3 contains 15 residues. V gave up 5 bases and J gave up 2 bases, with 16 bases separating them. The V gene's germline CDR1 is MNHEY and CDR2 SMNVEV (reference sequence). The CDR3 DNA follows: TGTGCCAGCAGTCCATTCTGGACGTCCCCCTACGAGCAGTACTTC. Encoded protein: CASSPFWTSPYEQYF.

The J gene is TRBJ2-3, the V gene TRBV5-5; D unresolved. Trimming shortened V by 4 bases and J by 7 bases, and 13 bases separated the two germline ends. The CDR3 covers 13 residues. The germline V gene has CDR1 SGHKS and CDR2 YYEKEE (reference sequence). The CDR3 spells CASSRQGPNTQYF. The CDR3 nucleotides are TGTGCCAGCAGCCGACAAGGACCAAATACGCAGTATTTT.

This clonotype was observed at least ten times. The chain's CDR3 is CASSMQDRWYEQYF. CDR3 DNA sequence: TGTGCCAGTAGTATGCAGGACAGGTGGTACGAGCAGTACTTC. This chain joins TRBV19 and TRBJ2-7; TRBD1 aligns across 7 bases. CDR1 and CDR2 (germline): LNHDA, SQIVND (reference sequence). CDR3 length equals 14 residues. Trimming removed 3 bases from V and 4 bases from J; junction bases left unmatched: 6.

This clonotype has only a few counts. A much larger clone sits a single nucleotide away, making a read error possible. The chain joins TRBV28 to TRBJ2-2; D possibly matches TRBD1 or TRBD2 (5 bases each). CDR3 size: 13 residues. The germline V gene encodes CDR1 MDHEN and CDR2 SYDVKM. The CDR3 DNA reads as TGTGCCTGCAGGGACCAGAACACCGGGGAGCTGTTTTTT. Translating it yields CACRDQNTGELFF.